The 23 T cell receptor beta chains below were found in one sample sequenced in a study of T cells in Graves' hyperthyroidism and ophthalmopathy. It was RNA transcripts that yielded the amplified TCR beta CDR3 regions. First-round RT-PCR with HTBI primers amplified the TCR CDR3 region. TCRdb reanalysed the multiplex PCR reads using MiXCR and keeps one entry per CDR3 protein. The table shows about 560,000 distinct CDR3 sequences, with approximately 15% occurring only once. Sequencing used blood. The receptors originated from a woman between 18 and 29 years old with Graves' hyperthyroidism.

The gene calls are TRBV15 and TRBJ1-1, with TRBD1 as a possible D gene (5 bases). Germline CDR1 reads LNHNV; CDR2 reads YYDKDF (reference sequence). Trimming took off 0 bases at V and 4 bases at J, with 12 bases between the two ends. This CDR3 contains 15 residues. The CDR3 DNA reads TGTGCCACCAGCAGAGACGCAGGGACGGGCACTGAAGCTTTCTTT. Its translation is CATSRDAGTGTEAFF.

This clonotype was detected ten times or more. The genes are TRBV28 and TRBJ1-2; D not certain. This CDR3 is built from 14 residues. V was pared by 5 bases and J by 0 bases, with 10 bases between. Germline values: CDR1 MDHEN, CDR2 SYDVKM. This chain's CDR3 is CASSPPTANYGYTF. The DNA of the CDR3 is TGTGCCAGCAGTCCGCCCACAGCTAACTATGGCTACACCTTC.

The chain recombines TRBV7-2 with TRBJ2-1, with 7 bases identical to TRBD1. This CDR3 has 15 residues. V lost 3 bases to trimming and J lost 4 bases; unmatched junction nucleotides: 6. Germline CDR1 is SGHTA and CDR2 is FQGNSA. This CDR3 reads CASSFAGTAYNEQFF. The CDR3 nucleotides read TGTGCCAGCAGCTTTGCCGGGACAGCGTACAATGAGCAGTTCTTC.

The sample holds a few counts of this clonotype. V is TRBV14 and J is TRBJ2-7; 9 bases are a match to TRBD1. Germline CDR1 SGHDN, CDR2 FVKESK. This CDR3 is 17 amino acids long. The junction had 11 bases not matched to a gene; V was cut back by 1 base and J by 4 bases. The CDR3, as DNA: TGTGCCAGCAGCCAAGCGGCCACGGGACAGGGAGTTTACGAGCAGTACTTC. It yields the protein CASSQAATGQGVYEQYF.

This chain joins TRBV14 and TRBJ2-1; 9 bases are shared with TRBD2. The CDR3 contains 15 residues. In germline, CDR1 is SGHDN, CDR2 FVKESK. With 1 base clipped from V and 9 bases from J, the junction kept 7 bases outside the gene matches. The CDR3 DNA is TGTGCCAGCAGCCAAGCTGCGGGAGGGCCTATTGAGCAGTTCTTC. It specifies CASSQAAGGPIEQFF.

CDR3 bases: TGTGCCAGCAGTTACTCGAAAAAATGGGGCTACACCTTC. Translated: CASSYSKKWGYTF. V usage is TRBV6-5 and J usage is TRBJ1-2; D not certain. Per germline, CDR1 MNHEY and CDR2 SVGAGI. The length of the CDR3 is 13 residues. The V end lost 0 bases, the J end lost 8 bases, and 10 bases lay between the germline ends.

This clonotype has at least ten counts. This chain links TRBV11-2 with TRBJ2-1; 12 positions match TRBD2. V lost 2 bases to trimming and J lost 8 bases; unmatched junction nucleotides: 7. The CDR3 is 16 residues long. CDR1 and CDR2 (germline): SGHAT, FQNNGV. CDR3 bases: TGTGCCAGCAGCTTAAGACTAGCGGGAGACGGGGATGAGCAGTTCTTC. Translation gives CASSLRLAGDGDEQFF.

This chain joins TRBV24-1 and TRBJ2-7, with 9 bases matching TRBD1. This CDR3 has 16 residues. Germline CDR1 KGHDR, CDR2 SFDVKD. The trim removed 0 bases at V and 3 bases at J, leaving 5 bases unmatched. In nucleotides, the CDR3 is TGTGCCACCAGTGATTTGCAACGGGACAGGGTCTACGAGCAGTACTTC. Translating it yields CATSDLQRDRVYEQYF.

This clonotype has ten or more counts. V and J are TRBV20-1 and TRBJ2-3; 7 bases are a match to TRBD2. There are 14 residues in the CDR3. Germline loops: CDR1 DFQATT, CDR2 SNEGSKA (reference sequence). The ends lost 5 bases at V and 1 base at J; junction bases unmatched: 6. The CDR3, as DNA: TGCAGTGCTCCAAACCGGGGGGGCACAGATACGCAGTATTTT. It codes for CSAPNRGGTDTQYF.

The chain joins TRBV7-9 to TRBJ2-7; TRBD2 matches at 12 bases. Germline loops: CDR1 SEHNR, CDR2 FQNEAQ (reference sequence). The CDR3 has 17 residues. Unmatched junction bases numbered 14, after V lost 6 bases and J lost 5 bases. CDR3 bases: TGTGCCAGCAGAACCGGTACGAGACTAGCGGGGGACCACGAGCAGTACTTC. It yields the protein CASRTGTRLAGDHEQYF.

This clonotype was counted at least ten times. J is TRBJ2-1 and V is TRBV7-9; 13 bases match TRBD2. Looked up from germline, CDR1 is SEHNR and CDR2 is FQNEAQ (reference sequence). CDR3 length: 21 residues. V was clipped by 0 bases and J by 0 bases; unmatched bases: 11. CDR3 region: CASSLARGLAGADSSYNEQFF. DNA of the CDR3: TGTGCCAGCAGCTTAGCAAGAGGACTAGCGGGAGCAGATAGCTCCTACAATGAGCAGTTCTTC.

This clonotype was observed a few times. The CDR3 protein is CASSFWLEGAGELFF. CDR3 in DNA: TGTGCCAGCAGTTTTTGGCTCGAGGGGGCCGGGGAGCTGTTTTTT. J is TRBJ2-2 and V is TRBV7-2, with D tentatively TRBD1 (6 bases). Germline V CDR1 and CDR2: SGHTA, FQGNSA. The germline V and J ends were trimmed by 6 bases and 6 bases, with 17 bases remaining between them. CDR3 size: 15 residues.

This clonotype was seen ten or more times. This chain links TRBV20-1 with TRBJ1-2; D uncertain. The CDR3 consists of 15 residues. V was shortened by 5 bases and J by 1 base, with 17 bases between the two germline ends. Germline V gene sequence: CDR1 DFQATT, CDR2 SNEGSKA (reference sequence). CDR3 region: CSADDSRNVNYGYTF. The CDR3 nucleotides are TGCAGTGCTGACGATTCCAGGAACGTTAACTATGGCTACACCTTC.

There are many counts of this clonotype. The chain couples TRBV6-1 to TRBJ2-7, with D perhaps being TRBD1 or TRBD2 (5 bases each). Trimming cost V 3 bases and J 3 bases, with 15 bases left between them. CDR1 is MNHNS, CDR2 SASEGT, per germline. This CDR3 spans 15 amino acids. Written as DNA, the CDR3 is TGTGCCAGCAGTGATTCCGGGACCTTTCTCTACGAGCAGTACTTC. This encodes CASSDSGTFLYEQYF.

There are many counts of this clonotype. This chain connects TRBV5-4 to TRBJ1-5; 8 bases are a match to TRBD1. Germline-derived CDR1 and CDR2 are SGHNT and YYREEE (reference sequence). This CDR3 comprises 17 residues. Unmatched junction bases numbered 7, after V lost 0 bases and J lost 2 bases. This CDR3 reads CASSLGQGPRGNQPQHF. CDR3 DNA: TGTGCCAGCAGCTTGGGACAGGGGCCCCGCGGCAATCAGCCCCAGCATTTT.

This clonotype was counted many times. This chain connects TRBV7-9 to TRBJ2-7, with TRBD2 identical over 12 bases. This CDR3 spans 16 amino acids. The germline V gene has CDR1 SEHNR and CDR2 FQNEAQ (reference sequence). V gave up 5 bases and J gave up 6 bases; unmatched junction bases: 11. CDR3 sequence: CASSPPSGRASGEQYF. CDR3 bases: TGTGCCAGCAGCCCCCCTAGCGGGAGGGCCTCAGGCGAGCAGTACTTC.

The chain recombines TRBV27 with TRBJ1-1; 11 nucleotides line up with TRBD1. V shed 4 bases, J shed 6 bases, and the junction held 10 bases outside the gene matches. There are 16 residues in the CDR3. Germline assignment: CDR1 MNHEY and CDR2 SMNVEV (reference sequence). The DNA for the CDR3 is TGTGCCAGCAGTTCAAAGGGACAGGGGGGGAGGGCTGAAGCTTTCTTT. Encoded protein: CASSSKGQGGRAEAFF.

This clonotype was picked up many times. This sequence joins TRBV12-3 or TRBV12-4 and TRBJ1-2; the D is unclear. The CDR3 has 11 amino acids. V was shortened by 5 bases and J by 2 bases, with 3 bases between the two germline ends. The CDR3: CASSRNYGYTF. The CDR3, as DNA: TGTGCCAGCAGTAGGAACTATGGCTACACCTTC.

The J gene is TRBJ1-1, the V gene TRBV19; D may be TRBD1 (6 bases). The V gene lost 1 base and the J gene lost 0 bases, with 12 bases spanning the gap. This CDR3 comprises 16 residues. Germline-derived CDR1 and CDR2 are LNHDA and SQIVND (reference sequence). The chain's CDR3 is CASSIVPRGLNTEAFF. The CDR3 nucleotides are TGTGCCAGTAGTATAGTCCCCCGGGGGCTGAACACTGAAGCTTTCTTT.

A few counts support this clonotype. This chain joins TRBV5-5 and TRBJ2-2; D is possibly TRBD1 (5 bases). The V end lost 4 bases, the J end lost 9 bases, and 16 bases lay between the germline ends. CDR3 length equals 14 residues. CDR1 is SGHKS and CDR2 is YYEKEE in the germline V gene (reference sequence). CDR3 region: CASSAGHKPRELFF. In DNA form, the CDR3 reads TGTGCCAGCAGCGCAGGACATAAACCGAGGGAGCTGTTTTTT.

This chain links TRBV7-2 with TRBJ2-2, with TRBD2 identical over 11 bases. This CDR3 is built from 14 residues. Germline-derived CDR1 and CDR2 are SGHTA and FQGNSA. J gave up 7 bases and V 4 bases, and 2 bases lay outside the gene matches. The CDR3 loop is CASSSGLAVGELFF. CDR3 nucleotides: TGTGCCAGCAGCTCGGGACTAGCGGTCGGGGAGCTGTTTTTT. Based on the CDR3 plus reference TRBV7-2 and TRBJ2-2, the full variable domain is GAGVSQSPSNKVTEKGKDVELRCDPISGHTALYWYRQSLGQGLEFLIYFQGNSAPDKSGLPSDRFSAERTGGSVSTLTIQRTQQEDSAVYLCASSSGLAVGELFFGEGSRLTVL.

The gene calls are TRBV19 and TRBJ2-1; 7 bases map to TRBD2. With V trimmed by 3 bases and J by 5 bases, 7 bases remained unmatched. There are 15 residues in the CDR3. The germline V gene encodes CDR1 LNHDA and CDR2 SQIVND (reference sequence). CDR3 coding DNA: TGTGCCAGTAGTATCACCGGACTAGTCAACAATGAGCAGTTCTTC. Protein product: CASSITGLVNNEQFF.

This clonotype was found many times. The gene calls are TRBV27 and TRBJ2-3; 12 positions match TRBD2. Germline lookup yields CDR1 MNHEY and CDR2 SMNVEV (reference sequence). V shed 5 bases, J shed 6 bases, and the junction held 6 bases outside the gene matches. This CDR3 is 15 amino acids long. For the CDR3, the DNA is TGTGCCAGCAGTACCCGACTAGCGGGAGACGATACGCAGTATTTT. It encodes CASSTRLAGDDTQYF.